This T cell receptor beta chain came from a study of blood T cells in healthy people across ages. The table lists this clonotype with a count of one. Its ends do not fully match the called genes, so a read error is possible. This CDR3 has 14 amino acids. Germline V CDR1 and CDR2: MDHEN, SYDVKM. A J-beta primer mix and a sample-barcoded 5' primer were used in a second PCR of roughly 6 to 12 cycles. TCRdb reanalysed the 5' RACE reads using MiXCR and keeps one entry per CDR3 protein. The sample consists of about 1.1 million distinct CDR3 sequences, 35% to 45% of them appearing once. This chain links TRBV28 with TRBJ2-4, with 7 positions matching TRBD1. This receptor was identified in a young man in good health. Sequencing was done on a sample of blood. CDR3 sequence (DNA): TGTGCCGGCAGTACCGGACAGGTGCCGAACATTCAGTACTTC. It codes for CAGSTGQVPNIQYF.